The clone carrying this T cell receptor (beta chain) was observed a few times. The CDR3 totals 16 residues. Trimming removed 3 bases from V and 5 bases from J; junction bases left unmatched: 9. Germline CDR1 reads SGDLS; CDR2 reads YYNGEE. This entry belongs to a study of regulatory T cells in long-lasting Graves disease. In building TCR beta libraries, iRepertoire HTBI primers were used together with Arm-PCR of CDR3 regions. MiXCR was run by TCRdb on the multiplex PCR reads, yielding one entry per CDR3 protein. The sample gives 420,000 or so distinct CDR3 sequences, roughly 17% of which show up once; less than 30% is in the top ten. The time point is: newly diagnosed GD, antithyroid drugs for less than 3 months. Construction of the TCR library relied on RNA isolated from PBMCs. The sample was also linked to a second study, of T cells in Graves' hyperthyroidism and ophthalmopathy.

This receptor was obtained from a woman under 30 with Graves disease. Sequencing used peripheral blood mononuclear cells (PBMCs), obtained at new diagnosis, from a patient treated with antithyroid drugs. The V and J genes are TRBV9 and TRBJ2-5; 11 nucleotides match TRBD2. The CDR3 loop reads CASSEQTSGRGETQYF. In DNA, the CDR3 is TGTGCCAGCAGCGAGCAAACTAGCGGGAGAGGGGAGACCCAGTACTTC.